This TCR beta chain was identified during a study of shared clonotypes between healthy human individuals. Study information: Donor composition was a couple of women and a few men, aged 18 to 49. Study findings and constraints: The study found approximately 5% of naive CD4 clonotypes shared across a few donors.

Method: immunoSEQ multiplex PCR; TCRdb's copy keeps in-frame clones and lacks some. The repertoire consists of over a million clones, with about 70% occurring once and the leading ten covering approximately 1.5%. To note about this clone: Its antigen is still unknown.

Partitioning of CD4+ cells yielded a CD45RA+ naive subset and a CD45RA-negative memory subset. The CDR3 runs 18 residues. Germline CDR1 reads SGHVS; CDR2 reads FNYEAQ. Between the trimmed V and J ends, which lost 5 bases and 0 bases, there was a span of 22 bases. The specimen sequenced was memory CD4+ T cells sorted from blood. Subset defined: CD45RA-negative fraction. The chain joins TRBV7-6 to TRBJ1-1; the D gene is possibly TRBD1 (5 bases). The TCR comes from a man between 18 and 29 years old in good health. The CDR3 spells CASSPQGLIGAMNTEAFF. The CDR3, as DNA: TGTGCCAGCAGCCCGCAGGGTTTGATCGGGGCTATGAACACTGAAGCTTTCTTT.